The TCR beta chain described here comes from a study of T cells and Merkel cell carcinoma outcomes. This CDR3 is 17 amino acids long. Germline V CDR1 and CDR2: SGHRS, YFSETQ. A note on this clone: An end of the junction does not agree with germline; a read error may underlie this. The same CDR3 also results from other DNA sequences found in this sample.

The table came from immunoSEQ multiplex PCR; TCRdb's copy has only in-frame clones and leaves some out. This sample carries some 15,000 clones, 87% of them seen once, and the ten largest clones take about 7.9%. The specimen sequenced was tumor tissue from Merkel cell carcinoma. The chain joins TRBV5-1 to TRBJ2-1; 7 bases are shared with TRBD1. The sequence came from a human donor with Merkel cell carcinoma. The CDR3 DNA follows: TGCGCTAGCAGCTCCATACCGGTAGGGACAGCAAACAATGAGCAGTTCTTC. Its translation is CASSSIPVGTANNEQFF.